This T cell receptor (beta chain) stems from a study of spatial heterogeneity in lung cancer. Study-level findings and limits: Counts of expanded intratumoral alpha and beta TCRs tracked tumor mutation counts.

This sample's time point: sample taken at primary tumor resection. TCRdb recomputed calls from the 5' RACE reads with MiXCR, one row per CDR3 protein. The sample contains 3,000 to 4,000 distinct CDR3 sequences, 5.5% to 6.5% of which appear only once. For these TCRs, the target antigens are not known. Specimen: lung tumor tissue, collected at surgery. These receptor sequences come from a female donor with early-stage non-small cell lung cancer.

Within the sample, this clonotype is large (0.1 to 1%). The chain links TRBV28 to TRBJ1-1, with D hard to call. Germline-derived CDR1 and CDR2 are MDHEN and SYDVKM. This CDR3 region has 13 residues. The ends were cut back, 6 bases at V and 0 bases at J, with 8 bases in the middle. The CDR3 region has the DNA TGTGCCAGCAGCCCCACTGTGAACACTGAAGCTTTCTTT. Translating it yields CASSPTVNTEAFF.